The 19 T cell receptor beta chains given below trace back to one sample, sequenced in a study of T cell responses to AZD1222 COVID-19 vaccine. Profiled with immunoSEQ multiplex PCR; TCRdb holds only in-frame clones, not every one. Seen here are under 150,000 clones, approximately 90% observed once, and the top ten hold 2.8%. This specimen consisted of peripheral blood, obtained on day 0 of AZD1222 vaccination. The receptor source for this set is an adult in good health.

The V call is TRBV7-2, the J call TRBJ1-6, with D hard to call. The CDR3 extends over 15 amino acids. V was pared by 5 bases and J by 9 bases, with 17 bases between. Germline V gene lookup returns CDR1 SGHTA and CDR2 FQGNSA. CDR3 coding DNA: TGTGCCAGCAGCCCACCGGGTGGTCTCAGTTCACCCCTCCACTTT. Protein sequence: CASSPPGGLSSPLHF.

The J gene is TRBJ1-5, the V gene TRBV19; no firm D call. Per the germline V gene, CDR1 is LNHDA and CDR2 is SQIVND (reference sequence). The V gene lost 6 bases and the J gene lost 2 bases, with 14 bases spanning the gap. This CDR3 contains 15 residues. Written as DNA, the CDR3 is TGTGCCAGTAGCCCCGCGAGAGCGGGCAATCAGCCCCAGCATTTT. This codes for CASSPARAGNQPQHF. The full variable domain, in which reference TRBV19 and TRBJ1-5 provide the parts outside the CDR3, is DGGITQSPKYLFRKEGQNVTLSCEQNLNHDAMYWYRQDPGQGLRLIYYSQIVNDFQKGDIAEGYSVSREKKESFPLTVTSAQKNPTAFYLCASSPARAGNQPQHFGDGTRLSIL.

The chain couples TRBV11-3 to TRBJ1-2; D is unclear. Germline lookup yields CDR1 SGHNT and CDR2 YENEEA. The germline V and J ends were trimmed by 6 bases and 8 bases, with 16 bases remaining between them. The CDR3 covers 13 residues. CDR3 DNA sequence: TGTGCCAGCAGTCTCGCTGCCGGGAACGGCTACACCTTC. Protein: CASSLAAGNGYTF.

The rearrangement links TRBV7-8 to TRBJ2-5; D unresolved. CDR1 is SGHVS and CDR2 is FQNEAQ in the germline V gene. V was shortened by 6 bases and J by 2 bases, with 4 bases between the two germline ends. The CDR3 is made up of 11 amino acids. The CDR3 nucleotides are TGTGCCAGCAGGGTTCAAGAGACCCAGTACTTC. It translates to CASRVQETQYF.

The CDR3 DNA is TGTGCCAGCAGTTACTCGGAAAATCAGCCCCAGCATTTT. Translating gives CASSYSENQPQHF. The chain links TRBV6-2 or TRBV6-3 to TRBJ1-5; D unclear. Germline CDR1 is MNHEY and CDR2 is SVGEGT. The CDR3 contains 13 residues. V was pared by 0 bases and J by 4 bases, with 4 bases between.

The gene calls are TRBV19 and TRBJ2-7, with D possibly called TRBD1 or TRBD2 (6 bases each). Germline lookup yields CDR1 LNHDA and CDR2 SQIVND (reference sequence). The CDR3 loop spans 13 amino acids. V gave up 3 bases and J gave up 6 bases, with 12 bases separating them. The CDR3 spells CASSMGGGSEQYF. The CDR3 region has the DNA TGTGCCAGTAGTATGGGGGGCGGCTCCGAGCAGTACTTC.

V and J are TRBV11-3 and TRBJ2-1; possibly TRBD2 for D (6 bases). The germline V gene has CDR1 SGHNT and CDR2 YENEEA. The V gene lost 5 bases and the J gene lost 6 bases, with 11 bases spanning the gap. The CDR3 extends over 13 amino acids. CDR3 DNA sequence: TGTGCCAGCAGCCAGGCGGGAATCAATGAGCAGTTCTTC. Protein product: CASSQAGINEQFF.

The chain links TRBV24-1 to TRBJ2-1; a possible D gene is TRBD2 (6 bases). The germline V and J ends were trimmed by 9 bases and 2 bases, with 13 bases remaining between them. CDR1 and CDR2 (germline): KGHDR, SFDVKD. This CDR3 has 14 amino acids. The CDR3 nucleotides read TGTGCCACCCTACGGGAGATCCCCTACAATGAGCAGTTCTTC. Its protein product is CATLREIPYNEQFF.

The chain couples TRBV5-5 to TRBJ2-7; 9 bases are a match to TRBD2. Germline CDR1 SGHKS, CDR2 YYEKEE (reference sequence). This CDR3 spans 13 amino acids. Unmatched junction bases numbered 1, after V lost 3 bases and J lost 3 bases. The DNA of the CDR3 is TGTGCCAGCAGCTGGACTAGCGACTACGAGCAGTACTTC. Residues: CASSWTSDYEQYF. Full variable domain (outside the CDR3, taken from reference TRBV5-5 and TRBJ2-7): DAGVTQSPTHLIKTRGQQVTLRCSPISGHKSVSWYQQVLGQGPQFIFQYYEKEERGRGNFPDRFSARQFPNYSSELNVNALLLGDSALYLCASSWTSDYEQYFGPGTRLTVT.

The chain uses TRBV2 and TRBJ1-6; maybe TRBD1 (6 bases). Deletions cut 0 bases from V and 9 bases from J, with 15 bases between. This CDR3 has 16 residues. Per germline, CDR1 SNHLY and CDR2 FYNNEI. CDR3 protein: CASSEALRGAGSPLHF. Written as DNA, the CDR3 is TGTGCCAGCAGTGAAGCGCTTCGGGGGGCGGGTTCACCCCTCCACTTT.

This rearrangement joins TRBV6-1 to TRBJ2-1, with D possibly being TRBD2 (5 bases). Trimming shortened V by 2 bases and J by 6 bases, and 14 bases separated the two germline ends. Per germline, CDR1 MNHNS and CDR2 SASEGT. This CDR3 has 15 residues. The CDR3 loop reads CASSENVGESNEQFF. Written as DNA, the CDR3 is TGTGCCAGCAGTGAAAACGTCGGGGAGTCCAATGAGCAGTTCTTC.

The CDR3 loop reads CASSPASANRGDYGYTF. The CDR3 nucleotides read TGTGCCAGCAGCCCCGCCAGCGCCAACCGGGGCGACTATGGCTACACCTTC. The chain is built from TRBV13 and TRBJ1-2, with D possibly being TRBD1 (5 bases). Germline CDR1 is PRHDT and CDR2 is FYEKMQ (reference sequence). V lost 5 bases to trimming and J lost 3 bases, with 22 bases between them. The CDR3 loop spans 17 amino acids.

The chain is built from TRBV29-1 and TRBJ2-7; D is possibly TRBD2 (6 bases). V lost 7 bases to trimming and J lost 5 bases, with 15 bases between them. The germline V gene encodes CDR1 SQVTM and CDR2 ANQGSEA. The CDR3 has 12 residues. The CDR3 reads CSAGTLLNEQYF. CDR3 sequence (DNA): TGCAGCGCCGGGACTCTCTTAAACGAGCAGTACTTC.

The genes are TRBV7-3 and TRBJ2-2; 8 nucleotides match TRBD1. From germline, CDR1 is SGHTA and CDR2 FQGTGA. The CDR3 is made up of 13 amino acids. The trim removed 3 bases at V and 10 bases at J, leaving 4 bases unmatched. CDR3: CASSLSGGKELFF. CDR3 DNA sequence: TGTGCCAGCAGCTTGTCAGGGGGCAAGGAGCTGTTTTTT.

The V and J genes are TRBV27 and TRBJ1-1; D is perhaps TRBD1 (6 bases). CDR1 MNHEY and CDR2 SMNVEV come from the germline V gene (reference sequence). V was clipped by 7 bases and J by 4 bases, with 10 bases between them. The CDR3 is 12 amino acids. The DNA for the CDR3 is TGTGCCAGCAAAAGGGGGAGCACTGAAGCTTTCTTT. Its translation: CASKRGSTEAFF.

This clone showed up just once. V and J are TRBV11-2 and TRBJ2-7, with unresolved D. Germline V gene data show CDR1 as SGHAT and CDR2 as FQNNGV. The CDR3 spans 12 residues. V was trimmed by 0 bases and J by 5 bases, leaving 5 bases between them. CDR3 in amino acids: CASSLDGHEQYF. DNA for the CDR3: TGTGCCAGCAGCTTAGACGGCCACGAGCAGTACTTC. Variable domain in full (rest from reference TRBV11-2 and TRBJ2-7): EAGVAQSPRYKIIEKRQSVAFWCNPISGHATLYWYQQILGQGPKLLIQFQNNGVVDDSQLPKDRFSAERLKGVDSTLKIQPAKLEDSAVYLCASSLDGHEQYFGPGTRLTVT.

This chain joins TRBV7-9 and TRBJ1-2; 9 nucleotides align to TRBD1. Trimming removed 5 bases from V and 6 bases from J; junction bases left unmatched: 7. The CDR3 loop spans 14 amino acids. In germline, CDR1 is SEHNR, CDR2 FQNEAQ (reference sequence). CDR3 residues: CASSITGGADGYTF. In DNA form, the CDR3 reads TGTGCCAGCAGCATTACAGGGGGCGCGGATGGCTACACCTTC. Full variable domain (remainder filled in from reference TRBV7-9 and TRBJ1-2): DTGVSQNPRHKITKRGQNVTFRCDPISEHNRLYWYRQTLGQGPEFLTYFQNEAQLEKSRLLSDRFSAERPKGSFSTLEIQRTEQGDSAMYLCASSITGGADGYTFGSGTRLTVV.

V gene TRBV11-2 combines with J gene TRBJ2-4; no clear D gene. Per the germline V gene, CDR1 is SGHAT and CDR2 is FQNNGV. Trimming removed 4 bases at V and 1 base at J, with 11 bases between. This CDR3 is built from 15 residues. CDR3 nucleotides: TGTGCCAGCAGCTATGGTGTATCGGCCAAAAACATTCAGTACTTC. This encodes CASSYGVSAKNIQYF.

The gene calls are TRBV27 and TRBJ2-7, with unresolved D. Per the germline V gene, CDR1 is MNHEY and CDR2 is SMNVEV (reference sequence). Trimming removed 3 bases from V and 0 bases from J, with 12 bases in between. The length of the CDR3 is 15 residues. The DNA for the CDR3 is TGTGCCAGCAGTTTCTCCCAGCCCAGCTCCTACGAGCAGTACTTC. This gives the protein CASSFSQPSSYEQYF.